This entry describes one T cell receptor (beta chain). The antigen is undetermined. Losses at the gene ends were 4 bases for V and 3 bases for J; bases not matched to a gene: 7. Germline CDR1 and CDR2: MNHEY and SVGAGI. The CDR3 has 15 residues. The data were obtained in a study of T cell responses to AZD1222 COVID-19 vaccine. Study-level points and caveats: Unmutated variant regions reportedly attract nearly half of all spike-specific TCRs. Donors, mostly white British, included more females; clonal diversity was possibly underestimated.

The data were produced by immunoSEQ multiplex PCR, yet TCRdb's version contains in-frame clones alone and is incomplete. The table lists approximately 90,000 clones, roughly 90% of them singletons. This specimen was peripheral blood, taken on day 0 of AZD1222 vaccination. V usage is TRBV6-5 and J usage is TRBJ1-2, with 8 positions matching TRBD1. This sequence was found in an adult in good health. Written as DNA, the CDR3 is TGTGCCAGCAGTTCTTGGACAGGGTCCGACTATGGCTACACCTTC. It specifies CASSSWTGSDYGYTF.